The 10 T cell receptor beta chains in this list originate from one sample, sequenced in a study of Graves' ophthalmopathy and Graves' hyperthyroidism. TCR beta CDR3 amplification used RNA transcripts. The workflow started with a first-round RT-PCR run with HTBI primers and then moved on to a second-round multiplex PCR. TCRdb ran MiXCR on the multiplex PCR reads and lists one entry per CDR3 protein. The data show a few hundred thousand distinct CDR3 sequences, 20% to 25% seen once. The sequenced sample was peripheral blood. The source is a woman in her forties or fifties with Graves' ophthalmopathy.

There are many counts of this clonotype. V usage is TRBV7-8 and J usage is TRBJ2-7; 12 bases fit TRBD1. This CDR3 region has 18 residues. The V gene end was trimmed by 2 bases and the J gene end by 0 bases; junction bases not matched to a gene: 8. Germline CDR1 is SGHVS and CDR2 is FQNEAQ. CDR3 sequence: CASSLRDRGPLDSYEQYF. The CDR3 nucleotides are TGTGCCAGCAGCTTACGGGACAGGGGGCCCTTAGACTCCTACGAGCAGTACTTC.

This clonotype was counted many times. This chain uses TRBV27 with TRBJ1-2, with D maybe TRBD1 (6 bases). The CDR3 is 13 amino acids. Deletions cut 6 bases from V and 7 bases from J, with 15 bases between. CDR1 is MNHEY, CDR2 SMNVEV, per germline (reference sequence). Written as DNA, the CDR3 is TGTGCCAGCAGCATAACAGGGTTGTCTGGCTACACCTTC. Its translation: CASSITGLSGYTF.

This clonotype was counted many times. The chain employs TRBV2 and TRBJ1-2; D remains unclear. Germline CDR1 reads SNHLY; CDR2 reads FYNNEI. The CDR3 runs to 12 residues. Trimming took off 4 bases at V and 4 bases at J, with 7 bases between the two ends. CDR3 sequence (DNA): TGTGCCAGCAGTGCCATCAGCTATGGCTACACCTTC. Translating gives CASSAISYGYTF.

The chain couples TRBV5-1 to TRBJ1-6; 8 bases match TRBD1. CDR3 length: 15 residues. Germline assignment: CDR1 SGHRS and CDR2 YFSETQ. V was clipped by 4 bases and J by 10 bases; unmatched bases: 10. This CDR3 is CASSTRTGLGSPLHF. Written as DNA, the CDR3 is TGCGCCAGCAGCACCCGGACAGGGTTAGGCTCACCCCTCCACTTT.

This clonotype was observed at least ten times. The genes are TRBV12-3 or TRBV12-4 and TRBJ1-5; possibly TRBD1 for D (6 bases). This CDR3 has 15 residues. The germline V and J ends were trimmed by 6 bases and 7 bases, with 19 bases remaining between them. The CDR3 nucleotides read TGTGCCAGCAGACTCTCCCCCAGGGGAGGACAGCCCCAGCATTTT. Translation gives CASRLSPRGGQPQHF.

This clonotype was seen repeatedly, ten times or more. This may be a read error, as it is one base from a much larger clone. J is TRBJ2-5 and V is TRBV20-1; tentatively, D is TRBD1 (5 bases). CDR3 length: 14 residues. Germline V gene sequence: CDR1 DFQATT, CDR2 SNEGSKA (reference sequence). In DNA form, the CDR3 reads TGCAGGGCTAGTACCGGTGGCAGGGTCGAGACCCAGTACTTC. Encoded protein: CRASTGGRVETQYF.

This clonotype was found many times. CDR3 amino acids: CASSLPTRNTEAFF. The CDR3 DNA is TGTGCCAGCAGCCTCCCTACACGGAACACTGAAGCTTTCTTT. The genes are TRBV14 and TRBJ1-1, with D unclear. CDR3 length: 14 residues. V shed 4 bases and J shed 1 base, with 10 bases lying between them. The germline gives CDR1 SGHDN, CDR2 FVKESK.

At least ten counts were recorded for this clonotype. The V and J genes are TRBV25-1 and TRBJ1-3; 10 bases are shared with TRBD1. Germline V gene sequence: CDR1 MGHDK, CDR2 SYGVNS. Trimming cost V 6 bases and J 0 bases; bases outside gene matches: 2. This CDR3 has 15 amino acids. The CDR3: CASRGQGYSGNTIYF. For the CDR3, the DNA is TGTGCCAGCAGGGGACAGGGGTACTCTGGAAACACCATATATTTT.

The rearrangement uses TRBV2 and TRBJ2-2; TRBD1 is a possible D gene (7 bases). This CDR3 is 18 amino acids long. Germline V gene lookup returns CDR1 SNHLY and CDR2 FYNNEI. Trimming stripped 5 bases from V and 3 bases from J, with 22 bases between. The CDR3 here is CASSFTPTDREDTGELFF. CDR3 nucleotides: TGTGCCAGCAGTTTCACCCCGACAGACAGGGAGGACACCGGGGAGCTGTTTTTT. Variable domain in full (rest from reference TRBV2 and TRBJ2-2): EPEVTQTPSHQVTQMGQEVILRCVPISNHLYFYWYRQILGQKVEFLVSFYNNEISEKSEIFDDQFSVERPDGSNFTLKIRSTKLEDSAMYFCASSFTPTDREDTGELFFGEGSRLTVL.

This chain's CDR3 is CASSRRDGAVGQPQHF. The CDR3 nucleotides read TGTGCCAGTAGTAGGCGGGACGGTGCTGTAGGACAGCCCCAGCATTTT. This chain connects TRBV19 to TRBJ1-5, with a tentative D call TRBD1 (5 bases). Germline CDR1 LNHDA, CDR2 SQIVND (reference sequence). The CDR3 covers 16 residues. V gave up 4 bases and J gave up 7 bases, with 20 bases separating them.